These 13 T cell receptor beta chains were sequenced from one sample in a study of blood T cell repertoires in COVID-19. The table came from immunoSEQ multiplex PCR; TCRdb's copy has only in-frame clones and leaves some out. In the table there are approximately 160,000 clones, around four fifths of which are singletons. The sample consisted of PBMCs or T cells enriched from blood (not recorded which). All receptors derive from a woman aged 50 to 60 in a cohort exposed to, infected with or recovered from COVID-19 (not recorded which).

This chain links TRBV12-3 or TRBV12-4 with TRBJ1-1; 7 bases fit TRBD1. Trimming cost V 7 bases and J 13 bases; bases outside gene matches: 15. The CDR3 contains 13 residues. This CDR3 is CASTQGSRGQVFF. CDR3 DNA sequence: TGTGCCAGCACCCAAGGGTCTAGGGGGCAAGTTTTCTTT.

The chain uses TRBV7-9 and TRBJ2-2, with TRBD1 identical over 11 bases. V gave up 5 bases and J gave up 0 bases; unmatched junction bases: 2. The CDR3 loop spans 16 amino acids. Germline V gene data show CDR1 as SEHNR and CDR2 as FQNEAQ (reference sequence). Here the CDR3 DNA reads TGTGCCAGCAGCCTGGGACAGGGGGCGAACACCGGGGAGCTGTTTTTT. This sequence encodes CASSLGQGANTGELFF. The entire variable domain, with the rest obtained from reference TRBV7-9 and TRBJ2-2, is as follows: DTGVSQNPRHKITKRGQNVTFRCDPISEHNRLYWYRQTLGQGPEFLTYFQNEAQLEKSRLLSDRFSAERPKGSFSTLEIQRTEQGDSAMYLCASSLGQGANTGELFFGEGSRLTVL.

V and J are TRBV10-3 and TRBJ1-1; tentatively, D is TRBD1 (6 bases). CDR1 ENHRY and CDR2 SYGVKD come from the germline V gene. The CDR3 covers 13 residues. Deletions cut 7 bases from V and 3 bases from J, with 12 bases between. The chain's CDR3 is CAITPGVYTEAFF. CDR3 nucleotide sequence: TGTGCCATCACCCCAGGGGTTTACACTGAAGCTTTCTTT.

Only one count was recorded for this clone. The chain has TRBV3-1 (or the pseudogene TRBV3-2) and TRBJ2-1; 15 nucleotides agree with TRBD2. Germline-derived CDR1 and CDR2 are LGHDT and YNNKEL (reference sequence). This CDR3 has 19 amino acids. With 0 bases clipped from V and 7 bases from J, the junction kept 10 bases outside the gene matches. CDR3 amino acids: CASSQDELWGLAGGNEQFF. The CDR3 nucleotides are TGTGCCAGCAGCCAAGATGAGTTATGGGGACTAGCGGGAGGAAATGAGCAGTTCTTC.

CDR3 nucleotide sequence: TGTGCCAGCAGCTTCGGGGACTCCTACAATGAGCAGTTCTTC. Residues: CASSFGDSYNEQFF. The gene calls are TRBV13 and TRBJ2-1, with D possibly being TRBD2 (5 bases). Trimming left V 3 bases short and J 0 bases short, with 6 bases between. The CDR3 is made up of 14 amino acids. Germline CDR1 reads PRHDT; CDR2 reads FYEKMQ (reference sequence).

The chain recombines TRBV6-2 or TRBV6-3 with TRBJ1-2; the D is unclear. The length of the CDR3 is 13 residues. CDR1 is MNHEY and CDR2 is SVGEGT in the germline V gene. V was trimmed by 4 bases and J by 4 bases, leaving 10 bases between them. Here the CDR3 DNA reads TGTGCCAGCAGTTCTTCCCCCGTCTATGGCTACACCTTC. Translation gives CASSSSPVYGYTF.

This chain links TRBV27 with TRBJ1-4; D gene unclear. Germline V gene sequence: CDR1 MNHEY, CDR2 SMNVEV (reference sequence). This CDR3 is 13 amino acids long. The V and J ends lost 3 bases and 4 bases respectively, with 6 bases between them. The CDR3 sequence: CASSFSLNEKLFF. CDR3 DNA: TGTGCCAGCAGTTTCAGTCTTAATGAAAAACTGTTTTTT.

This chain connects TRBV19 to TRBJ2-7; tentative D call: TRBD2 (6 bases). Between the trimmed V and J ends, which lost 5 bases and 3 bases, there was a span of 14 bases. The germline gives CDR1 LNHDA, CDR2 SQIVND (reference sequence). CDR3 length equals 14 residues. Here the CDR3 DNA reads TGTGCCAGTAGTTGGAGGGTAGGGGACTACGAGCAGTACTTC. Translation gives CASSWRVGDYEQYF.

The chain employs TRBV3-1 (or the pseudogene TRBV3-2) and TRBJ2-2; possibly TRBD1 for D (5 bases). Looked up from germline, CDR1 is LGHDT and CDR2 is YNNKEL (reference sequence). Deletions cut 1 base from V and 2 bases from J, with 8 bases between. This CDR3 has 15 residues. The CDR3 loop is CASSQGDRNTGELFF. As DNA, the CDR3 is TGTGCCAGCAGCCAAGGAGACAGAAACACCGGGGAGCTGTTTTTT.

The rearrangement joins TRBV7-9 to TRBJ2-7; D is perhaps TRBD1 (6 bases). V lost 5 bases and J lost 5, with 16 bases in between. Looked up from germline, CDR1 is SEHNR and CDR2 is FQNEAQ (reference sequence). CDR3 length: 14 amino acids. The CDR3, as DNA: TGTGCCAGCAGCCCTCAGGGGTTCTTGGACGAGCAGTACTTC. Protein sequence: CASSPQGFLDEQYF. The whole variable domain, remainder taken from reference TRBV7-9 and TRBJ2-7, is DTGVSQNPRHKITKRGQNVTFRCDPISEHNRLYWYRQTLGQGPEFLTYFQNEAQLEKSRLLSDRFSAERPKGSFSTLEIQRTEQGDSAMYLCASSPQGFLDEQYFGPGTRLTVT.

The V and J genes are TRBV23-1 and TRBJ1-5; 9 bases line up with TRBD1. TRBV23-1 is sorted into the ORF group, with uncertain function. With 4 bases clipped from V and 6 bases from J, the junction kept 13 bases outside the gene matches. The CDR3 is made up of 17 amino acids. Here the CDR3 DNA reads TGCGCCAGCAGTCTTCGGACAGGGGCCCTAGAGCGTCAGCCCCAGCATTTT. This gives the protein CASSLRTGALERQPQHF.

The gene calls are TRBV7-3 and TRBJ2-3; 7 bases line up with TRBD2. Germline lookup yields CDR1 SGHTA and CDR2 FQGTGA. The CDR3 runs 13 residues. V was pared by 4 bases and J by 7 bases, with 5 bases of the junction left unmatched. As DNA, the CDR3 is TGTGCCAGCAGCTCGCGGACTAGTAATACGCAGTATTTT. Translating it yields CASSSRTSNTQYF.

This chain uses TRBV18 with TRBJ1-2; 7 bases agree with TRBD1. CDR3 size: 15 residues. The J segment lost 0 bases and the V segment lost 2 bases, leaving 3 bases of the junction unmatched. Germline lookup yields CDR1 KGHSH and CDR2 LQKENI. The CDR3 region has the DNA TGTGCCAGCTCACCAGACAGGGTTGCTAACTATGGCTACACCTTC. This encodes CASSPDRVANYGYTF.